This T cell receptor beta chain came from a study of cytomegalovirus exposure and HLA in healthy donors. About the research overall: Prior work identified some 120 million unique TCR beta sequences in some 200 million T cells.

The CDR3 loop spans 16 amino acids. Germline CDR1 SGHRS, CDR2 YFSETQ. The V segment lost 1 base and the J segment 1 base; nucleotides outside the gene matches: 6. Regarding the study as a whole: The HLA-A and HLA-B alleles of most subjects were reportedly predicted accurately from TCR beta sequences.

About this clone itself: The antigen remains unidentified.

This PCR relied on a set of 60 Vbeta primers and 13 Jbeta primers. Sequencing was performed with immunoSEQ multiplex PCR; in TCRdb, only in-frame clones are kept and a portion is missing. The sample carries 200,000 to 250,000 clones, 65% to 80% recorded once. The sequence was collected from a girl aged 2 to 9 in good health and CMV-seronegative. The sample taken for sequencing was PBMCs. The rearrangement links TRBV5-1 to TRBJ2-5; 8 positions match TRBD2. The CDR3 nucleotides are TGCGCCAGCAGCTTGTCAACTAGCGGCCCCCAAGAGACCCAGTACTTC. Translation gives CASSLSTSGPQETQYF.